The rows below give T cell receptor beta chains drawn from one sample of a study of shared clonotypes between healthy human individuals. Produced via immunoSEQ multiplex PCR; TCRdb's table is partial and in-frame only. The sample lists about 1 million clones; about 77% were seen once. What was sequenced was memory CD4+ T cells sorted from blood. The receptors were gathered from a man younger than 35 in good health. The CDR3 runs from the conserved cysteine through the conserved F or W. The D gene is left open where the match is weak. Only part of the rows carry a size: once, few, many, or a class if the clone is expanded.

TRBJ2-5,TRBV6-1,.,.,17,TGTGCCAGCAGTGCAAGGGGGGCTAGCGCAGAGAGGGAGACCCAGTACTTC,CASSARGASAERETQYF
TRBJ1-1,TRBV19,.,.,16,TGTGCCAGTATCACCCCCTGGGGGGGGTCGGACACTGAAGCTTTCTTT,CASITPWGGSDTEAFF
TRBJ2-7,TRBV9,few,.,13,TGTGCCAGCAGCGTACAGGGGGGCTACGAGCAGTACTTC,CASSVQGGYEQYF
TRBJ2-7,TRBV7-9,.,.,12,TGTGCCAGCAGCTCGAAAGGATACGAGCAGTACTTC,CASSSKGYEQYF
TRBJ2-1,TRBV7-2,.,.,14,TGTGCCAGCAGCAGAAGGGACTCCATCGCGGAGCAGTTCTTC,CASSRRDSIAEQFF
TRBJ1-5,TRBV6-1,.,TRBD1,19,TGTGCCAGCAGTGGGTCACCGGGACAGTCCTCCTATAGCAATCAGCCCCAGCATTTT,CASSGSPGQSSYSNQPQHF
TRBJ2-3,TRBV30,.,.,13,TGTGCCTGGAGTGACGGGGACACAGATACGCAGTATTTT,CAWSDGDTDTQYF
TRBJ1-6,TRBV5-4,.,TRBD1,15,TGTGCCAGCAGCTTGGAGGGACAGGGGAATTCACCCCTCCACTTT,CASSLEGQGNSPLHF
TRBJ1-6,TRBV5-1,few,TRBD1,15,TGCGCCAGCAGCGACGGACAGGGCGTCGGTTCACCCCTCCACTTT,CASSDGQGVGSPLHF
TRBJ2-5,TRBV5-1,.,TRBD1,14,TGCGCCAGCAGCCGTACGACAGGGTTGGAGACCCAGTACTTC,CASSRTTGLETQYF
TRBJ1-3,TRBV11-2,.,.,15,TGTGCCAGCAGCCCCGGGGACTTCTCTGGAAACACCATATATTTT,CASSPGDFSGNTIYF
TRBJ1-1,TRBV9,.,.,14,TGTGCCAGCAGCCGCGGAACAATGAACACTGAAGCTTTCTTT,CASSRGTMNTEAFF
TRBJ1-2,TRBV9,few,.,14,TGTGCCAGCAGCGTAGCTCACGGAGGCTATGGCTACACCTTC,CASSVAHGGYGYTF
TRBJ2-1,TRBV30,once,.,14,TGTGCCGGGGCCAACGACTCAAGCTACAATGAGCAGTTCTTC,CAGANDSSYNEQFF
TRBJ1-3,TRBV30,few,.,16,TGTGCCTGGAGTTATGTTGGCAGTCTCTCTGGAAACACCATATATTTT,CAWSYVGSLSGNTIYF
TRBJ2-7,TRBV30,once,.,11,TGTGCCTGGAGCGTGGTAGGCGAGCAGTACTTC,CAWSVVGEQYF
TRBJ1-1,TRBV10-3,.,.,13,TGTGCCATCAGCCCAGCCGGGAACACTGAAGCTTTCTTT,CAISPAGNTEAFF
TRBJ1-1,TRBV5-1,.,.,16,TGCGCCAGCAGACGTCTGAGAGGGTCCGCGGACACTGAAGCTTTCTTT,CASRRLRGSADTEAFF
TRBJ2-7,TRBV6-1,.,TRBD1,14,TGTGCCAGCAAATTACCGGGACAGGGGGGGGAGCAGTACTTC,CASKLPGQGGEQYF
TRBJ2-1,TRBV5-4,.,.,14,TGTGCCAGCAGCCCGGCCGGTCCTCACAATGAGCAGTTCTTC,CASSPAGPHNEQFF
TRBJ2-1,TRBV10-1,few,TRBD2,12,TGCGCCAGCAGTGACCCCGGGGAGGGGCAGTTCTTC,CASSDPGEGQFF
TRBJ1-5,TRBV28,once,.,12,TGTGCCAGCAGTTCTATAAATCAGCCCCAGCATTTT,CASSSINQPQHF
TRBJ2-1,TRBV4-3,.,TRBD2,18,TGCGCCAGCAGCCAAGTCAATCCGGGACTAGCGGGAGGAAATGAGCAGTTCTTC,CASSQVNPGLAGGNEQFF
TRBJ1-2,TRBV4-3,.,.,13,TGCGCCAGCAGCCACGAGGGTAACTATGGCTACACCTTC,CASSHEGNYGYTF